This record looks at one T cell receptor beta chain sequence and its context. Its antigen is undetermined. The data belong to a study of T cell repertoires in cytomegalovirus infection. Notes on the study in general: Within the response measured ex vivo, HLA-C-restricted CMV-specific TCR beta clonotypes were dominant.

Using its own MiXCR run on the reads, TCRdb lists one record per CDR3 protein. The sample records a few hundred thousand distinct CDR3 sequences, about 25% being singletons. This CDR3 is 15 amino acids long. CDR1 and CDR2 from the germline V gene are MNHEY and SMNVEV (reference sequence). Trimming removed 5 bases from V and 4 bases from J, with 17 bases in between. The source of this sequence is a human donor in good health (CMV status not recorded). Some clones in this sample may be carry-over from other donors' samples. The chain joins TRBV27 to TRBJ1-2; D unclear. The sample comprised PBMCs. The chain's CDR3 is CASSPLPLALYGYTF. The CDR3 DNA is TGTGCCAGCAGTCCCCTCCCCCTCGCACTCTATGGCTACACCTTC.